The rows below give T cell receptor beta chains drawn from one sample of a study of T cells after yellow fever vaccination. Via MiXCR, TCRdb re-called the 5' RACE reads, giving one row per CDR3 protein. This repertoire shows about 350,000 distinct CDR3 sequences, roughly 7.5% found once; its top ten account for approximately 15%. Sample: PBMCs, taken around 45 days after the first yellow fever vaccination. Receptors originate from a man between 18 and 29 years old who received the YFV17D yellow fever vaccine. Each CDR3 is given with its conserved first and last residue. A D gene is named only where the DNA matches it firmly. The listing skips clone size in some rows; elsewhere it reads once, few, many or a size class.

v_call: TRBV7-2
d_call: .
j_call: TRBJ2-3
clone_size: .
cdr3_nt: TGTGCCAGCAGCCTCGACAGGCAAGCCACAGATACGCAGTATTTT
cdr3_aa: CASSLDRQATDTQYF

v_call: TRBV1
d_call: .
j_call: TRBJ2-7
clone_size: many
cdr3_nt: TGCACCAGCAGCCAGACAGGGGGTGAAACCTACGAGCAGTACTTC
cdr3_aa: CTSSQTGGETYEQYF

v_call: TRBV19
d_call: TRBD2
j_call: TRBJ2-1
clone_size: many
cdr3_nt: TGTGCCAGTAGTGGGACTAGCGGGGATTACAATGAGCAGTTCTTC
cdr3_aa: CASSGTSGDYNEQFF

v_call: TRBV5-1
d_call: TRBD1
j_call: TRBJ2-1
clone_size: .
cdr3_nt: TGCGCCAGCAGCTTGGGGGACAGGGTGTACCTCTTC
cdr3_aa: CASSLGDRVYLF

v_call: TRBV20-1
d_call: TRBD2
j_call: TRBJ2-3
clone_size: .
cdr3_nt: TGCAGTGCTCCATACCTTAGCGGGGGGGCCACAGATACGCAGTATTTT
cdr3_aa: CSAPYLSGGATDTQYF

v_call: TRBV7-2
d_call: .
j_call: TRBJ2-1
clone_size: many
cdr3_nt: TGTGCCAGCAGCTTAGTAGTATTGCATGAGCAGTTCTTC
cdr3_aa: CASSLVVLHEQFF

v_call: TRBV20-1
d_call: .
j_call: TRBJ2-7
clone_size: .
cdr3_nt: TGCAGTGCTAGAGATTCAGGGACCTACGAGCAGTACTTC
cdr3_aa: CSARDSGTYEQYF

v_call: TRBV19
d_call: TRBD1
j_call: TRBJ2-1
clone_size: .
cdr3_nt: TGTGCCAGTGGGACCGGGACAGGCTGGGGCAATGAGCAGTTCTTC
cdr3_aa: CASGTGTGWGNEQFF

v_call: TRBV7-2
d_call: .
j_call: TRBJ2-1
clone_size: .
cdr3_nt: TGTGCCACCCATCCCCCGGGGGGCATTTACAATGAGCAGTTCTTC
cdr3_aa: CATHPPGGIYNEQFF

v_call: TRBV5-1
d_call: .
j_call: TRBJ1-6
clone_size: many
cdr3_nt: TGCGCCAGCAGCTTGGGGGAGGCTGATAATTCACCCCTCCACTTT
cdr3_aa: CASSLGEADNSPLHF

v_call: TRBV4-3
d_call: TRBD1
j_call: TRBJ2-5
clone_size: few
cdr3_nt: TGCGCCAGCAGCCAAGATATGGGGACAGGGGCGCAGACCCAGTACTTC
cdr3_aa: CASSQDMGTGAQTQYF

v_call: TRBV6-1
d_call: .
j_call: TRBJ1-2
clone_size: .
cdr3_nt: TGTGCCAGCAGTGATGGCTACACCTTC
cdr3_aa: CASSDGYTF

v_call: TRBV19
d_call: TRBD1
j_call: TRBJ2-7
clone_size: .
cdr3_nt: TGTGCCAGTAGTGCCGGGACAGGGGGGGCCTACGAGCAGTACTTC
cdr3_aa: CASSAGTGGAYEQYF

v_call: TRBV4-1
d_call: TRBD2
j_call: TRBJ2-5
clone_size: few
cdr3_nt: TGCGCCAGCAGCCAAGATTATCTAGCGGGGGGAAGGGAGACCCAGTACTTC
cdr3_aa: CASSQDYLAGGRETQYF

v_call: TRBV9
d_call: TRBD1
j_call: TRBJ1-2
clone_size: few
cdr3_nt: TGTGCCAGCAGCGCTGATCCGGGACAGGGAGATGGCTACACCTTC
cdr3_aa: CASSADPGQGDGYTF

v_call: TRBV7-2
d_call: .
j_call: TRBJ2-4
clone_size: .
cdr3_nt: TGTGCCAGCAGCTTAGCGGGGGCCGGAAACATTCAGTACTTC
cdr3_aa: CASSLAGAGNIQYF

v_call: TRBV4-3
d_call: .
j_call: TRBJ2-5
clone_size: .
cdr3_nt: TGCGCCCCGCCCGGCGACCAAGAGACCCAGTACTTC
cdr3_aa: CAPPGDQETQYF

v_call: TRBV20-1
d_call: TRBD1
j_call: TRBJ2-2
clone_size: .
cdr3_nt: TGCAGTGCTAGGACTCTTGGGGGACAGGGGGACACCGGGGAGCTGTTTTTT
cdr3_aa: CSARTLGGQGDTGELFF

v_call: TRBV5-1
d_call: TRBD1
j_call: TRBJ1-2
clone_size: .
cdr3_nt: TGCGCCAGCAGTTCCGGGACAGGGGTCGATGGCTACACCTTC
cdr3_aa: CASSSGTGVDGYTF

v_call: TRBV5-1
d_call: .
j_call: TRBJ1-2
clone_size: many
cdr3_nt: TGCGCCAGCAGCCTGCAGGGGCGTTATGGCTACACCTTC
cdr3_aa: CASSLQGRYGYTF

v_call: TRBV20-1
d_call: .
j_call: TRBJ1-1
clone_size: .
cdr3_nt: TGCAGTGCCCTTCGACAGACCCTCGGAGCTTTCTTT
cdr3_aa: CSALRQTLGAFF

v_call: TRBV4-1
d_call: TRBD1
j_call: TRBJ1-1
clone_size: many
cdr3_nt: TGCGCCAGCAGCGGACAGGGGGCTGGAACTGAAGCTTTCTTT
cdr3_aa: CASSGQGAGTEAFF

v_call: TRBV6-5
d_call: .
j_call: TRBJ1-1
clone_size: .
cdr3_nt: TGTGCCAGCAGTTACATGCCCCCGAACACTGAAGCTTTCTTT
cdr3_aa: CASSYMPPNTEAFF

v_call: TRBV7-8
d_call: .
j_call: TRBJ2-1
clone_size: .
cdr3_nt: TGTGCCAGCAGCTTAGCGGGGGAAACCAATGAGCAGTTCTTC
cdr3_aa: CASSLAGETNEQFF

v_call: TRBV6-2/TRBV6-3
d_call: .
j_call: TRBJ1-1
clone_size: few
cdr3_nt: TGTGCCAGCAGCGACCTTTCAGGGATGGACACTGAAGCTTTCTTT
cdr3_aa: CASSDLSGMDTEAFF

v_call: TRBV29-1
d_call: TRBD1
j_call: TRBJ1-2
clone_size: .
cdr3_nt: TGCAGCGCATTGAGGGCGACAGGGTATGGCTACACCTTC
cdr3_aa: CSALRATGYGYTF

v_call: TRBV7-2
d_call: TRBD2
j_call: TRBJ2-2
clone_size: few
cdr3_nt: TGTGCCAGCAGCTTACTAGCGGGGTTTACCGGGGAGCTGTTTTTT
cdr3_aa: CASSLLAGFTGELFF

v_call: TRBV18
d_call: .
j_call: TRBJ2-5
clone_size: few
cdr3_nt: TGTGCCAGCTCACCACAGGCGGCAGAGACCCAGTACTTC
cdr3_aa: CASSPQAAETQYF

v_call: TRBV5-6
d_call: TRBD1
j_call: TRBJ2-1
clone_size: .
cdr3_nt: TGTGCCAGCAGCCAACGCCGGGACAGGGGAAACAATGAGCAGTTCTTC
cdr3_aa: CASSQRRDRGNNEQFF

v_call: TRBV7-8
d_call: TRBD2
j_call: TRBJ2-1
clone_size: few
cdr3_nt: TGTGCCAGCAGCCCGCCGACTAGCGGGGGTTACAATGAGCAGTTCTTC
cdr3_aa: CASSPPTSGGYNEQFF